This T cell receptor (beta chain) comes out of a study of CD8+ T cells in alopecia areata (dated by TCRdb to about 2018). About the study as a whole: High-throughput TCRbeta sequencing was used to examine T cell clonal expansion in alopecia areata in both the C3H/HeJ mouse model and human patients. Clonality in the scalp was compared among normal scalp (n=4), patchy alopecia areata scalp (n=8), and alopecia totalis/universalis scalp (n=8). TCRbeta CDR3 regions were amplified by immunoSEQ multiplex PCR using 35 Vbeta forward and 13 Jbeta reverse primers. The RNA source kit depended on sample type: the PAXgene miRNA kit for fixed scalp, the miRNeasy kit for PBMCs, and the RNeasy kit for mouse skin. In humans, TCRbeta sequencing was performed on scalp tissue and on sorted CD4+ and CD8+ peripheral blood T cells from healthy controls and from patients with patchy or totalis/universalis alopecia areata. General study outcomes and caveats: Scalp TCR repertoire analysis is complicated because resident alphabeta T cells in normal human skin are also sequenced, whereas mouse skin is dominated by gammadelta T cells. Compared with mice, TCR sequences shared between patients were less clear, possibly partly because of HLA diversity across the patient population. Higher clonality and more expanded CD8+ clones were observed in lesional scalp than in normal scalp, particularly in alopecia totalis/universalis, a finding suggestive of antigenic drive.

After PBMCs were isolated by density centrifugation and stained for CD3, CD4 and CD8, a FACSAria was used to sort CD4+ and CD8+ T cells. Scalp biopsies and blood samples were obtained from unaffected controls. Worth noting for this clone: The antigen this receptor binds is unknown. No much larger clone is present one base from it, and per-base qualities are unavailable.

Preparation of the library involved the immunoSEQ multiplex PCR assay. For TCR sequencing, RNA was extracted from every sample and reverse transcribed into cDNA to serve as template. SuperScript III was used to make first-strand cDNA, primed with a 2:1 mix of oligo-dT and random hexamers. Amplification bias was assessed with a synthetic immune receptor repertoire, and residual bias was removed computationally. From the authors' description of their analysis: Raw reads were preprocessed for error removal, and CDR3 was defined according to IMGT conventions as running from the conserved cysteine to phenylalanine. Clonality was computed by normalizing Shannon entropy by log2 of the number of productive unique TCRs and subtracting the result from 1. Whether scalp clones were CD4 or CD8 was inferred by matching scalp TCRbeta sequences against CD4 and CD8 repertoires sorted from blood. The clones in this table, taken by TCRdb from immuneACCESS, are in-frame only. Not every clone is retained; where verified, under half of the shortfall comes from an unresolved V gene, and the cause of the rest is unknown. V and J calls and clone size are those listed in that table; D and trimming were worked out from the DNA. This sample has more than 100,000 clones in its table, and approximately 52% of those were observed once. Jointly, the top ten make up 8.5% to 10% of the sample.

The sequencing input was CD4+ T cells sorted from blood. The sequence came from a human donor in good health.

The DNA sequence is given as TGTGCCAGCAGTCTACAGGGGGCTGGGGATTCACCCCTCCACTTT. Translated, this gives CASSLQGAGDSPLHF. The V and J segments used are TRBV2 and TRBJ1-6, and 9 junction bases match TRBD1. According to the germline V gene, CDR1 reads SNHLY and CDR2 reads FYNNEI. The cysteine opens and the phenylalanine closes a CDR3 of 15 amino acids. The retained sequence is limited to the CDR3, 45 bases, with the frame set at the first base. From V the trimming removes 5 bases and from J it removes 8 bases, while the gene matches leave 7 bases of the junction unaccounted for.